The clone carrying this T cell receptor beta chain appeared many times. From germline, CDR1 is DFQATT and CDR2 SNEGSKA (reference sequence). The CDR3 is made up of 13 amino acids. V was clipped by 1 base and J by 0 bases, with 6 bases between them. The sample originates from a study of T-cell reconstitution after alpha-beta-depleted transplantation in children. Unique molecular identifiers were incorporated during preparation of the TCRbeta library. TCRdb re-analysed the PCR reads in MiXCR, keeping a single row per CDR3 protein. The sample lists 70,000 to 95,000 distinct CDR3 sequences, 9.5% to 15% occurring once.

The J gene is TRBJ1-1, the V gene TRBV20-1, with TRBD1 as a possible D gene (6 bases). The input for sequencing was PBMCs from the stem cell graft donor, taken from the stem cell graft. This receptor was identified in a human donor who donated a stem cell graft to a child with inherited bone marrow failure. The CDR3 DNA follows: TGCAGTGCTAGAGGGACAGTGAACACTGAAGCTTTCTTT. Protein: CSARGTVNTEAFF.